The rows below give T cell receptor beta chains drawn from one sample of a study of healthy donors' naive CD4 and CD8 T cells. TCRdb analysed the reads with MiXCR anew, one entry per CDR3 protein. This table has 200,000 or so distinct CDR3 sequences, over 60% appearing once. Sequenced input: naive CD4+ and CD8+ T cells sorted from blood, pooled from several donors. These receptor sequences come from a pool of human donors in good health; the sample pools cells from several healthy donors. CDR3s include the opening cysteine and the closing phenylalanine or tryptophan. The D gene is left open where the match is weak. Not every row has a clone size; where given, it reads once, few, many or a size class.

J: TRBJ2-4
size: -
D: -
V: TRBV29-1
DNA: TGCAGCGTTGAGGGCAGGGGAAACATTCAGTACTTC
CDR3: CSVEGRGNIQYF

J: TRBJ2-3
size: -
D: -
V: TRBV29-1
DNA: TGCAGCGTTGGAGGGAGAGGGGCCCCAGATACGCAGTATTTT
CDR3: CSVGGRGAPDTQYF

J: TRBJ1-2
size: few
D: -
V: TRBV30
DNA: TGTGCCTGGAGTCCGGGGGCGCAAGGCTACACCTTC
CDR3: CAWSPGAQGYTF

J: TRBJ1-5
size: few
D: -
V: TRBV4-2
DNA: TGTGCCAGCAGCCAAGGCCGGGCGGTGAGCAATCAGCCCCAGCATTTT
CDR3: CASSQGRAVSNQPQHF

J: TRBJ2-1
size: few
D: TRBD1
V: TRBV5-1
DNA: TGCGCCAGCAGCCCGTTGACAGGGGAGGAGCAGTTCTTC
CDR3: CASSPLTGEEQFF

J: TRBJ2-1
size: -
D: TRBD1
V: TRBV19
DNA: TGTGCCAGTAGTCAGACCGCCGGGACAGGGCAACATGAGCAGTTCTTC
CDR3: CASSQTAGTGQHEQFF

J: TRBJ2-3
size: -
D: -
V: TRBV10-3
DNA: TGTGCCATCAGTGGCGAGGAGCGGGCGAGCACAGATACGCAGTATTTT
CDR3: CAISGEERASTDTQYF

J: TRBJ1-2
size: -
D: -
V: TRBV12-3/TRBV12-4
DNA: TGTGCCAGCAGTACCGGGGCCCTTCTGGACTATGGCTACACCTTC
CDR3: CASSTGALLDYGYTF

J: TRBJ1-5
size: once
D: -
V: TRBV19
DNA: TGTGCCAGTAGTATGGACCATCTATATAGCAATCAGCCCCAGCATTTT
CDR3: CASSMDHLYSNQPQHF

J: TRBJ2-7
size: -
D: TRBD1
V: TRBV10-3
DNA: TGTGCCATCAAAGGGACAGATGACTACTACGAGCAGTACTTC
CDR3: CAIKGTDDYYEQYF

J: TRBJ1-1
size: -
D: -
V: TRBV19
DNA: TGTGCCTCCAGGGATTTGAACACTGAAGCTTTCTTT
CDR3: CASRDLNTEAFF

J: TRBJ1-2
size: once
D: -
V: TRBV10-3
DNA: TGTGCCATCAGTGAGCTGACACGGACAAATTACTATGGCTACACCTTC
CDR3: CAISELTRTNYYGYTF

J: TRBJ1-1
size: -
D: -
V: TRBV13
DNA: TGTGCCAGCAGCTTAGAACACCTTGAAGCTTTCTTT
CDR3: CASSLEHLEAFF

J: TRBJ2-7
size: -
D: -
V: TRBV28
DNA: TGTGCCAGCAGTCCTGTCCCTGCAGGCAGCTCCTACGAGCAGTACTTC
CDR3: CASSPVPAGSSYEQYF

J: TRBJ1-3
size: -
D: -
V: TRBV11-2
DNA: TGTGCCAGCAGCTTCCGTCAGGGCACAGGGTTAGGAAACACCATATATTTT
CDR3: CASSFRQGTGLGNTIYF

J: TRBJ1-1
size: once
D: -
V: TRBV19
DNA: TGTGCCAGTAGTCCCGTTGGCCAGGAAGCTTTCTTT
CDR3: CASSPVGQEAFF

J: TRBJ2-7
size: -
D: TRBD1
V: TRBV15
DNA: TGTGCCACCAGCAGAGGACAGGGGAACTACGAGCAGTACTTC
CDR3: CATSRGQGNYEQYF

J: TRBJ2-3
size: -
D: -
V: TRBV6-1
DNA: TGTGCCATCAGTGATTGGGAGGATACGCAGTATTTT
CDR3: CAISDWEDTQYF